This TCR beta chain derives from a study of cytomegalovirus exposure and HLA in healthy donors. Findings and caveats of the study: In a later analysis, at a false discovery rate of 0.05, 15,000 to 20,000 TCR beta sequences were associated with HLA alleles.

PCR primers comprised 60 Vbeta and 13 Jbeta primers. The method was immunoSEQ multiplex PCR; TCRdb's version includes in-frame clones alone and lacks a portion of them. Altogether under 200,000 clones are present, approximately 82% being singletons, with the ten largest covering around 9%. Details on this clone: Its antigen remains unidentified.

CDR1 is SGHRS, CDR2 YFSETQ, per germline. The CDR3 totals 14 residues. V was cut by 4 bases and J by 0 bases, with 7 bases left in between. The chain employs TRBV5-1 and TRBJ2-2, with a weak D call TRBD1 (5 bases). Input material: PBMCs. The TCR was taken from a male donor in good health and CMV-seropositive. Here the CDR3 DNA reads TGCGCCAGCAGCAAGACAGCGAACACCGGGGAGCTGTTTTTT. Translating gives CASSKTANTGELFF.